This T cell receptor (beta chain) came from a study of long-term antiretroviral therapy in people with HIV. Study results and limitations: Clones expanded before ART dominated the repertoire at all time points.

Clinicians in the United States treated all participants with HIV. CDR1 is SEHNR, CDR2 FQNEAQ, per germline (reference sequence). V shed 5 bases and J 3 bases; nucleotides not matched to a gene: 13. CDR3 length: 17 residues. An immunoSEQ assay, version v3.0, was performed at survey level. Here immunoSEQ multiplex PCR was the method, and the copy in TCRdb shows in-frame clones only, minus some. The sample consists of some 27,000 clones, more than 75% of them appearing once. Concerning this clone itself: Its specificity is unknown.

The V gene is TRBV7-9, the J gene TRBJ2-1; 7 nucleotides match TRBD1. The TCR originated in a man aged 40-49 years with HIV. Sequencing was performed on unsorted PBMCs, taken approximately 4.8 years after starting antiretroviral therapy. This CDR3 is CASSPTGTAVIYNEQFF. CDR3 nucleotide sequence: TGTGCCAGCAGCCCGACTGGGACAGCCGTGATCTACAATGAGCAGTTCTTC.